A selection of T cell receptor beta chains follows, all from one sample in a study of blood T cell repertoires in COVID-19. The protocol was immunoSEQ multiplex PCR, while the TCRdb copy is restricted to in-frame clones and leaves out a portion. The profile shows roughly 330,000 clones, approximately 89% of them singletons. Sequencing was carried out using PBMCs or T cells enriched from blood (not recorded which). These receptors were collected from a woman aged 25 to 39 who had recovered from COVID-19. Both conserved end residues are part of each CDR3. The D gene is left open where the match is weak. The size field is filled for only some rows; it gives once, few, many or a size class.

D gene: TRBD1; clone size: -; CDR3 length: 14; J gene: TRBJ2-7; V gene: TRBV18; CDR3 protein: CASSPESGGYEQYF; CDR3 DNA: TGTGCCAGCTCACCAGAGTCAGGGGGCTACGAGCAGTACTTC
D gene: TRBD1; clone size: -; CDR3 length: 18; J gene: TRBJ1-3; V gene: TRBV30; CDR3 protein: CAWSEFQGDFTDGNTIYF; CDR3 DNA: TGTGCCTGGAGTGAGTTCCAGGGGGATTTTACGGATGGAAACACCATATATTTT
D gene: TRBD1; clone size: few; CDR3 length: 12; J gene: TRBJ1-2; V gene: TRBV29-1; CDR3 protein: CSVGQGDYGYTF; CDR3 DNA: TGCAGCGTCGGACAGGGGGACTATGGCTACACCTTC
D gene: TRBD1; clone size: -; CDR3 length: 15; J gene: TRBJ1-5; V gene: TRBV5-6; CDR3 protein: CASSFHQGDGQPQHF; CDR3 DNA: TGTGCCAGCAGCTTTCATCAGGGGGACGGTCAGCCCCAGCATTTT
D gene: -; clone size: few; CDR3 length: 14; J gene: TRBJ2-7; V gene: TRBV5-5; CDR3 protein: CASRLGAGDYEQYF; CDR3 DNA: TGTGCCAGCAGACTTGGAGCAGGGGACTACGAGCAGTACTTC
D gene: -; clone size: few; CDR3 length: 17; J gene: TRBJ1-3; V gene: TRBV23-1; CDR3 protein: CASSHSLRGFSGNTIYF; CDR3 DNA: TGCGCCAGCAGTCATTCCCTTCGGGGGTTCTCTGGAAACACCATATATTTT
D gene: -; clone size: -; CDR3 length: 13; J gene: TRBJ1-2; V gene: TRBV2; CDR3 protein: CASNLDRTYGYTF; CDR3 DNA: TGTGCCAGCAACCTGGACCGGACTTATGGCTACACCTTC
D gene: -; clone size: -; CDR3 length: 12; J gene: TRBJ1-2; V gene: TRBV4-1; CDR3 protein: CASSQRTGTYYF; CDR3 DNA: TGCGCCAGCAGCCAACGTACGGGGACTTACTACTTC
D gene: -; clone size: -; CDR3 length: 15; J gene: TRBJ2-1; V gene: TRBV14; CDR3 protein: CASSHATAGSNEQFF; CDR3 DNA: TGTGCCAGCAGCCATGCGACGGCGGGGAGCAATGAGCAGTTCTTC
D gene: TRBD1; clone size: -; CDR3 length: 16; J gene: TRBJ1-2; V gene: TRBV4-2; CDR3 protein: CASSHDPYRGLNGYTF; CDR3 DNA: TGTGCCAGCAGCCATGACCCATACAGGGGGCTGAATGGCTACACCTTC
D gene: TRBD1; clone size: -; CDR3 length: 16; J gene: TRBJ1-4; V gene: TRBV19; CDR3 protein: CASSIGGTGRNEKLFF; CDR3 DNA: TGTGCCAGTAGTATAGGAGGGACAGGAAGAAATGAAAAACTGTTTTTT
D gene: -; clone size: -; CDR3 length: 13; J gene: TRBJ1-2; V gene: TRBV2; CDR3 protein: CASSEPRGNGYTF; CDR3 DNA: TGTGCCAGCAGTGAACCCAGGGGAAATGGCTACACCTTC
D gene: TRBD1; clone size: -; CDR3 length: 12; J gene: TRBJ1-2; V gene: TRBV29-1; CDR3 protein: CSVEDRNYGYTF; CDR3 DNA: TGCAGCGTTGAGGACAGGAACTATGGCTACACCTTC
D gene: -; clone size: -; CDR3 length: 14; J gene: TRBJ1-1; V gene: TRBV4-3; CDR3 protein: CASSQDPGLPEAFF; CDR3 DNA: TGCGCCAGCAGCCAAGATCCCGGACTGCCGGAAGCTTTCTTT
D gene: TRBD1; clone size: -; CDR3 length: 15; J gene: TRBJ2-7; V gene: TRBV6-5; CDR3 protein: CASSPGTGVSYEQYF; CDR3 DNA: TGTGCCAGCAGTCCCGGGACAGGGGTTTCCTACGAGCAGTACTTC
D gene: -; clone size: -; CDR3 length: 15; J gene: TRBJ2-5; V gene: TRBV3-1/TRBV3-2; CDR3 protein: CASSQVNRRKETQYF; CDR3 DNA: TGTGCCAGCAGCCAAGTGAACAGGAGAAAAGAGACCCAGTACTTC
D gene: TRBD1; clone size: -; CDR3 length: 14; J gene: TRBJ1-5; V gene: TRBV11-2; CDR3 protein: CASSLQQGNQPQHF; CDR3 DNA: TGTGCCAGCAGCTTACAACAGGGGAATCAGCCCCAGCATTTT
D gene: TRBD1; clone size: -; CDR3 length: 13; J gene: TRBJ1-1; V gene: TRBV29-1; CDR3 protein: CSVDRGLGTEAFF; CDR3 DNA: TGCAGCGTGGACAGGGGGCTTGGCACTGAAGCTTTCTTT
D gene: -; clone size: -; CDR3 length: 13; J gene: TRBJ1-1; V gene: TRBV6-2/TRBV6-3; CDR3 protein: CASSYTRDLAAFF; CDR3 DNA: TGTGCCAGCAGTTACACGCGGGACTTGGCGGCTTTCTTT
D gene: TRBD2; clone size: -; CDR3 length: 15; J gene: TRBJ2-1; V gene: TRBV5-6; CDR3 protein: CASSPGLESRDEQFF; CDR3 DNA: TGTGCCAGCAGCCCCGGACTAGAGAGCCGGGATGAGCAGTTCTTC
D gene: TRBD1; clone size: -; CDR3 length: 12; J gene: TRBJ1-2; V gene: TRBV7-8; CDR3 protein: CASSPTGEGYTF; CDR3 DNA: TGTGCCAGCAGCCCCACAGGGGAAGGCTACACCTTC
D gene: TRBD2; clone size: -; CDR3 length: 15; J gene: TRBJ2-1; V gene: TRBV6-5; CDR3 protein: CASRNSGGASREQFF; CDR3 DNA: TGTGCCAGCAGAAATAGCGGGGGGGCCTCTCGTGAGCAGTTCTTC
D gene: -; clone size: few; CDR3 length: 14; J gene: TRBJ1-5; V gene: TRBV6-5; CDR3 protein: CASSQIEGVQPQHF; CDR3 DNA: TGTGCCAGCAGTCAAATTGAGGGGGTTCAGCCCCAGCATTTT
D gene: TRBD1; clone size: few; CDR3 length: 15; J gene: TRBJ1-1; V gene: TRBV19; CDR3 protein: CASSRQGVMNTEAFF; CDR3 DNA: TGTGCCAGTAGTAGGCAGGGGGTGATGAACACTGAAGCTTTCTTT
D gene: TRBD2; clone size: -; CDR3 length: 17; J gene: TRBJ2-2; V gene: TRBV7-9; CDR3 protein: CASSLASAGGSTGELFF; CDR3 DNA: TGTGCCAGCAGCTTAGCGTCTGCGGGGGGGAGCACCGGGGAGCTGTTTTTT
D gene: -; clone size: -; CDR3 length: 13; J gene: TRBJ2-5; V gene: TRBV2; CDR3 protein: CASRDSGEETQYF; CDR3 DNA: TGTGCCAGCAGAGACAGTGGGGAAGAGACCCAGTACTTC
D gene: TRBD1; clone size: -; CDR3 length: 18; J gene: TRBJ2-1; V gene: TRBV6-1; CDR3 protein: CASSEDGTGNRLYNEQFF; CDR3 DNA: TGTGCCAGCAGTGAGGACGGGACAGGGAACAGACTCTACAATGAGCAGTTCTTC
D gene: TRBD2; clone size: -; CDR3 length: 16; J gene: TRBJ2-3; V gene: TRBV18; CDR3 protein: CASSPGLAGGTDTQYF; CDR3 DNA: TGTGCCAGCTCACCCGGGCTAGCGGGGGGCACAGATACGCAGTATTTT
D gene: TRBD1; clone size: -; CDR3 length: 14; J gene: TRBJ1-1; V gene: TRBV28; CDR3 protein: CASRTGGYNTEAFF; CDR3 DNA: TGTGCCTCCCGGACAGGGGGTTATAACACTGAAGCTTTCTTT
D gene: -; clone size: -; CDR3 length: 20; J gene: TRBJ1-6; V gene: TRBV21-1; CDR3 protein: CASSPCGQGGTGSSNSPLHF; CDR3 DNA: TGTGCCAGCAGCCCGTGCGGACAGGGTGGAACCGGATCCTCTAATTCACCCCTCCACTTT
D gene: TRBD1; clone size: -; CDR3 length: 15; J gene: TRBJ2-1; V gene: TRBV30; CDR3 protein: CASDRQGAFYNEQFF; CDR3 DNA: TGTGCCTCGGATCGACAGGGGGCGTTCTACAATGAGCAGTTCTTC
D gene: TRBD1; clone size: -; CDR3 length: 13; J gene: TRBJ1-1; V gene: TRBV29-1; CDR3 protein: CSVEETGGTEAFF; CDR3 DNA: TGCAGCGTTGAAGAAACAGGGGGCACTGAAGCTTTCTTT
D gene: TRBD2; clone size: -; CDR3 length: 18; J gene: TRBJ2-3; V gene: TRBV5-1; CDR3 protein: CASSLAASGGAGLDTQYF; CDR3 DNA: TGCGCCAGCAGCTTGGCGGCTAGCGGGGGGGCCGGTCTAGATACGCAGTATTTT
D gene: TRBD1; clone size: few; CDR3 length: 16; J gene: TRBJ2-3; V gene: TRBV4-3; CDR3 protein: CASSQETGGGTDTQYF; CDR3 DNA: TGCGCCAGCAGCCAAGAAACAGGGGGCGGCACAGATACGCAGTATTTT
D gene: -; clone size: -; CDR3 length: 16; J gene: TRBJ1-5; V gene: TRBV7-2; CDR3 protein: CASSLEPAVLGQPQHF; CDR3 DNA: TGTGCCAGCAGCTTAGAGCCGGCGGTTCTTGGACAGCCCCAGCATTTT
D gene: -; clone size: -; CDR3 length: 13; J gene: TRBJ1-2; V gene: TRBV7-9; CDR3 protein: CASSLVNGDGYTF; CDR3 DNA: TGTGCCAGCAGCTTAGTTAATGGAGATGGCTACACCTTC
D gene: -; clone size: -; CDR3 length: 15; J gene: TRBJ1-1; V gene: TRBV13; CDR3 protein: CASSPHMGRNTEAFF; CDR3 DNA: TGTGCCAGCAGCCCTCATATGGGGCGGAACACTGAAGCTTTCTTT
D gene: TRBD1; clone size: -; CDR3 length: 13; J gene: TRBJ1-2; V gene: TRBV7-6; CDR3 protein: CASSPGTVYGYTF; CDR3 DNA: TGTGCCAGCAGCCCGGGGACAGTCTATGGCTACACCTTC
D gene: -; clone size: -; CDR3 length: 15; J gene: TRBJ1-5; V gene: TRBV19; CDR3 protein: CASSTRGYSNQPQHF; CDR3 DNA: TGTGCCAGTAGTACCAGGGGATATAGCAATCAGCCCCAGCATTTT
D gene: -; clone size: once; CDR3 length: 15; J gene: TRBJ1-6; V gene: TRBV25-1; CDR3 protein: CASSEFEGGNSPLHF; CDR3 DNA: TGTGCCAGCAGTGAATTCGAGGGAGGTAATTCACCCCTCCACTTT